This entry features one T cell receptor (beta chain) sequence. Its antigen remains unidentified. A far larger clone is one base from this, pointing to a likely read error. The sample belongs to a study of read filtering for tumor transcriptome and immune sequencing. Study-wide findings and caveats: About 81.9% of IR-seq clonotypes had one read, totaling around 4% of reads; RNA-seq: approximately 73% and 42%. Dropping single-read clonotypes raised IR-seq and RNA-seq shared-clonotype correlation.

Molecular barcoded adaptors covering alpha/delta and beta/gamma chains were used on 400 to 450 ng RNA. TCRdb re-derived calls from the reads in MiXCR, one entry per CDR3 protein. The table includes 100,000 to 150,000 distinct CDR3 sequences, 13% detected once. V dropped 8 bases and J dropped 4 bases, with 18 bases sitting between them. The CDR3 runs to 15 residues. Germline assignment: CDR1 MNHEY and CDR2 SVGEGT. Specimen: a population of CD138-negative cells sorted from bone marrow. The receptor's source is a donor aged 40 or over with multiple myeloma. V usage is TRBV6-2 or TRBV6-3 and J usage is TRBJ2-1; either TRBD1 or TRBD2 may fit D (5 bases each). CDR3 in amino acids: CASGGRTEGYNEQFF. The CDR3 DNA reads as TGTGCCAGCGGTGGACGGACCGAGGGGTACAATGAGCAGTTCTTC.